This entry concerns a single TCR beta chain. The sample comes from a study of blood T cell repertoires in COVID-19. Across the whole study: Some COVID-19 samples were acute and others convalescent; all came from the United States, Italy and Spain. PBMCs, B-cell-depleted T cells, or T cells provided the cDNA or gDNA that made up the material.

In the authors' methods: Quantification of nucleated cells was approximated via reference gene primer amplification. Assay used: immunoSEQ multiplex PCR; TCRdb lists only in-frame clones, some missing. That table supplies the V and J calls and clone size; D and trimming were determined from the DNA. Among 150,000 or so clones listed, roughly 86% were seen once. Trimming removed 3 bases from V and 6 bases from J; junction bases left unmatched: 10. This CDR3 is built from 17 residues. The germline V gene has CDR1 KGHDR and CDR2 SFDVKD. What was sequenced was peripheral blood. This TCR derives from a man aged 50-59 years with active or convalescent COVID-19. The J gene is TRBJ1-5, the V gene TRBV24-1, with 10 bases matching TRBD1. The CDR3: CATSDTAGTGAGQPQHF. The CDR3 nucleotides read TGTGCCACCAGTGATACAGCCGGGACAGGGGCTGGTCAGCCCCAGCATTTT.